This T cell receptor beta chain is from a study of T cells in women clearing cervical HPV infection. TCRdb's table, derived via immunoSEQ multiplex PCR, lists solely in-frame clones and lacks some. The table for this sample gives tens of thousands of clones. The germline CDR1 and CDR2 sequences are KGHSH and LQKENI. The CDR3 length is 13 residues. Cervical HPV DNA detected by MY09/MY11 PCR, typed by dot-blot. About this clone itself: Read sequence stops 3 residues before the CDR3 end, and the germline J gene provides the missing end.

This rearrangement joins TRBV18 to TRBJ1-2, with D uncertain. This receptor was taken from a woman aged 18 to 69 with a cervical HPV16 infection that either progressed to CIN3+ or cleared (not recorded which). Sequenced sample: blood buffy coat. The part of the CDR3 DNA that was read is TGTGCCAGCTCACCAGATTTGAACAATGAC. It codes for CASSPDLNND. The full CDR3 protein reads CASSPDLNNDYTF.